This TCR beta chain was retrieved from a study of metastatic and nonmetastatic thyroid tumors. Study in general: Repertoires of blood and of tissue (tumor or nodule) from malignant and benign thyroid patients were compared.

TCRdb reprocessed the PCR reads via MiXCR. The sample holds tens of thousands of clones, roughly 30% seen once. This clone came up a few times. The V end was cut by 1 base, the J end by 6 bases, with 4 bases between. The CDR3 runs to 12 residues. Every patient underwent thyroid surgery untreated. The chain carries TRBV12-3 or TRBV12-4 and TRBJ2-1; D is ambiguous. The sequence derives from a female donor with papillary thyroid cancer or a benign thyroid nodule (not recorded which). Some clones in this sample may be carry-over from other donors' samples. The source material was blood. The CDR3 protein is CASSLGSNEQFF. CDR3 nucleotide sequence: TGTGCCAGCAGTTTAGGCTCCAATGAGCAGTTCTTC.